The clone carrying this TCR beta chain was counted many times. Its antigen is still unknown. The data stem from a study of T cells in Graves' hyperthyroidism and ophthalmopathy. TCR beta CDR3 sequences were amplified from RNA transcripts. A first-round RT-PCR of the TCR CDR3 used the HTBI primer set. MiXCR, applied by TCRdb to the multiplex PCR reads, yields one record per CDR3 protein. The sample lists about 180,000 distinct CDR3 sequences, over 15% occurring once. Findings and limits, study-wide: Ophthalmopathy was told apart from stable hyperthyroidism by a 13 V-J model.

The V end lost 5 bases, the J end lost 0 bases, and 4 bases lay between the germline ends. CDR3 length: 13 amino acids. CDR1 and CDR2 from the germline V gene are KGHSH and LQKENI. Graves' hyperthyroidism qualified as stable when ophthalmopathy did not progress within 18 months. The sequence was obtained from a woman aged 50 to 65 with Graves' hyperthyroidism. The source material was blood. The V and J genes are TRBV18 and TRBJ1-4; D call uncertain. The CDR3 nucleotides are TGTGCCAGCTCATCCCCAACTAATGAAAAACTGTTTTTT. Protein sequence: CASSSPTNEKLFF.